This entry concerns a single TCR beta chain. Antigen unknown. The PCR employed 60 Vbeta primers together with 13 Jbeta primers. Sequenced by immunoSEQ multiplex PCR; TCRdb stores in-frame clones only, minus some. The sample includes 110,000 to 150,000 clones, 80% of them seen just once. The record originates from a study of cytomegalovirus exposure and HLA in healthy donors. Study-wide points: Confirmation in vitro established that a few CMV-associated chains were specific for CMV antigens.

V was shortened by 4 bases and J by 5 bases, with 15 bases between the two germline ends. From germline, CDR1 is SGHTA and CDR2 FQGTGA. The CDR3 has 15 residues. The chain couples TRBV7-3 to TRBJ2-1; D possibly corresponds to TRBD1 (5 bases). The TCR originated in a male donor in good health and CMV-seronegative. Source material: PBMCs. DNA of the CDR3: TGTGCCAGCAGCTCAGTCCCAGGGCAGGACAATGAGCAGTTCTTC. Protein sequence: CASSSVPGQDNEQFF.